A selection of T cell receptor beta chains follows, all from one sample in a study of HIV-infected patients and healthy controls. Using its own MiXCR run on the 5' RACE reads, TCRdb lists one record per CDR3 protein. The profile shows 70,000 or so distinct CDR3 sequences, around 17% of them singletons. The sequenced material came from CD4+ T cells from blood. The receptors stem from a human donor in good health. The CDR3 runs from the conserved cysteine through the conserved F or W. Fields, in order: clone size, D gene, J gene, V gene, CDR3 protein, CDR3 DNA. The D gene is left open where the match is weak. Expanded clones are given a class, and other clones once, few, many or no size at all.

>NA|NA|TRBJ2-6|TRBV21-1
CASSKVLGSGANVLTF
TGTGCCAGCAGCAAAGTGCTAGGCTCTGGGGCCAACGTCCTGACTTTC
>NA|TRBD2|TRBJ2-1|TRBV28
CASSHTSGRARGPYNEQFF
TGTGCCAGCAGTCATACTAGCGGGAGGGCTCGGGGCCCCTACAATGAGCAGTTCTTC
>few|TRBD2|TRBJ2-5|TRBV28
CASIGGDETQYF
TGTGCCAGCATCGGGGGGGACGAGACCCAGTACTTC
>NA|NA|TRBJ1-2|TRBV5-5
CASSTDGNYGYTF
TGTGCCAGCAGCACAGACGGTAACTATGGCTACACCTTC
>few|TRBD1|TRBJ2-2|TRBV30
CAWSVESRGPTTGELFF
TGTGCCTGGAGTGTAGAAAGCAGGGGGCCGACCACCGGGGAGCTGTTTTTT
>NA|NA|TRBJ1-2|TRBV7-2
CASSLGWQAGSGGYTF
TGTGCCAGCAGCTTAGGATGGCAGGCCGGCTCAGGCGGCTACACCTTC
>NA|NA|TRBJ2-3|TRBV20-1
CSARRGGGYTQYF
TGCAGTGCAAGGCGAGGGGGGGGTTATACGCAGTATTTT
>few|NA|TRBJ2-1|TRBV15
CATSRVTPPLGEQFF
TGTGCCACCAGCAGAGTTACTCCCCCCCTAGGTGAGCAGTTCTTC
>medium-sized|NA|TRBJ2-3|TRBV11-2
CASSFRSSTDTQYF
TGTGCCAGCAGCTTCCGATCTAGCACAGATACGCAGTATTTT
>NA|NA|TRBJ2-7|TRBV12-3/TRBV12-4
CASSGSLTASYEQYF
TGTGCCAGCAGTGGATCCCTGACAGCCTCCTACGAGCAGTACTTC
>many|NA|TRBJ2-5|TRBV7-6
CASSLVGSGKQETQYF
TGTGCCAGCAGCTTAGTTGGTAGCGGAAAACAAGAGACCCAGTACTTC
>few|TRBD2|TRBJ2-1|TRBV6-2/TRBV6-3
CASSWTSGRSEQFF
TGTGCCAGCAGCTGGACTAGCGGGAGAAGTGAGCAGTTCTTC
>few|NA|TRBJ2-5|TRBV18
CASSSGAGEETQYF
TGTGCCAGCTCCTCCGGCGCCGGGGAGGAGACCCAGTACTTC
>few|TRBD1|TRBJ1-1|TRBV6-6
CASSYSRLTGAGTEAFF
TGTGCCAGCAGTTACTCGAGATTAACAGGGGCAGGGACTGAAGCTTTCTTT
>NA|NA|TRBJ2-2|TRBV5-1
CASSLALDTGELFF
TGCGCCAGCAGCTTGGCCCTGGACACCGGGGAGCTGTTTTTT
>NA|NA|TRBJ2-5|TRBV28
CASRNLETQYF
TGTGCCAGCAGAAACTTAGAGACCCAGTACTTC
>NA|NA|TRBJ2-4|TRBV12-3/TRBV12-4
CASSLGFWAAKNIQYF
TGTGCCAGCAGTTTAGGTTTCTGGGCAGCCAAAAACATTCAGTACTTC
>NA|TRBD1|TRBJ1-1|TRBV7-2
CASSLMGTANTEAFF
TGTGCCAGCAGCTTAATGGGGACAGCGAACACTGAAGCTTTCTTT
>NA|NA|TRBJ2-7|TRBV27
CARGRNRDEQYF
TGTGCCAGGGGGAGGAACAGGGACGAGCAGTACTTC
>few|TRBD1|TRBJ1-4|TRBV3-1
CASSQVFSGGLANEKLFF
TGTGCCAGCAGCCAAGTATTTTCAGGGGGGTTGGCTAATGAAAAACTGTTTTTT
>many|NA|TRBJ2-3|TRBV7-2
CASGPRQGGVSYTQYF
TGTGCCAGCGGTCCCCGGCAGGGGGGGGTCTCTTATACGCAGTATTTT
>few|NA|TRBJ1-5|TRBV21-1
CASSKPWSGYNQPQHF
TGTGCCAGCAGCAAACCCTGGAGTGGCTACAATCAGCCCCAGCATTTT
>few|TRBD2|TRBJ2-1|TRBV20-1
CSASPSGGSSYNEQFF
TGCAGTGCTTCCCCCAGCGGGGGGAGTTCCTACAATGAGCAGTTCTTC
>few|TRBD1|TRBJ2-7|TRBV6-2/TRBV6-3
CASRPRGQVGHEQYF
TGTGCCAGCAGACCACGGGGACAGGTTGGCCACGAGCAGTACTTC
>NA|TRBD1|TRBJ2-6|TRBV5-4
CASSSGQARANVLTF
TGTGCCAGCAGCTCGGGACAGGCAAGGGCCAACGTCCTGACTTTC
>many|NA|TRBJ1-2|TRBV3-1
CASSQGTAWGYTF
TGTGCCAGCAGCCAAGGGACAGCTTGGGGCTACACCTTC
>NA|NA|TRBJ1-2|TRBV30
CAWSVNFRGGDGGYTF
TGTGCCTGGAGTGTTAATTTTCGGGGGGGAGACGGTGGCTACACCTTC
>NA|NA|TRBJ2-1|TRBV24-1
CATSDLPLLGQDNEQFF
TGTGCCACCAGTGATTTGCCTCTCCTGGGGCAGGACAATGAGCAGTTCTTC
>NA|NA|TRBJ1-4|TRBV6-6
CASSYDRNEKLFF
TGTGCCAGCAGTTACGACAGAAATGAAAAACTGTTTTTT
>many|NA|TRBJ1-5|TRBV7-9
CASSPQGDQPQHF
TGTGCCAGCAGCCCCCAGGGCGATCAGCCCCAGCATTTT
>NA|TRBD2|TRBJ2-2|TRBV19
CASGTSVSGGLFF
TGTGCCAGCGGGACTAGCGTTTCCGGGGGGCTGTTTTTT
>many|TRBD1|TRBJ2-1|TRBV28
CASTGTGSYNEQFF
TGTGCCAGCACTGGGACAGGGTCCTACAATGAGCAGTTCTTC
>many|NA|TRBJ1-1|TRBV6-5
CASGAGGTEAFF
TGTGCCAGCGGGGCGGGAGGCACTGAAGCTTTCTTT
>many|NA|TRBJ2-2|TRBV4-2
CASSQDPRNTGELFF
TGTGCCAGCAGCCAAGATCCTAGGAACACCGGGGAGCTGTTTTTT
>few|TRBD2|TRBJ2-3|TRBV30
CAWALAGATDTQYF
TGTGCCTGGGCGCTAGCGGGGGCCACAGATACGCAGTATTTT
>many|NA|TRBJ2-5|TRBV6-2/TRBV6-3
CASSYVTSTQETQYF
TGTGCCAGCAGTTACGTAACATCGACCCAAGAGACCCAGTACTTC